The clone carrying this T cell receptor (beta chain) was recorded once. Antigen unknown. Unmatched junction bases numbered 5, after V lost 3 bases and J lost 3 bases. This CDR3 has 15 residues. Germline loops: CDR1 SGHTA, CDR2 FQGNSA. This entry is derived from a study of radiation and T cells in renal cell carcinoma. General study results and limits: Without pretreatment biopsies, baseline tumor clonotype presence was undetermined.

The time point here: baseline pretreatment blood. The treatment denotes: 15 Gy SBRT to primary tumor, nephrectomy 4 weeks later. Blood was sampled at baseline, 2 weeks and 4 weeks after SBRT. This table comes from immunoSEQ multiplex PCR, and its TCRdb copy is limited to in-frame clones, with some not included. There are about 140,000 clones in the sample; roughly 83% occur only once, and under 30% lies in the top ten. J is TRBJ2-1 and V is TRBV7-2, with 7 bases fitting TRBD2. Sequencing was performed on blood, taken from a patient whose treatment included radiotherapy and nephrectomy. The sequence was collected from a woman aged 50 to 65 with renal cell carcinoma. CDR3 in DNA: TGTGCCAGCAGCTTGTCAGCGGGGTACTACAATGAGCAGTTCTTC. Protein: CASSLSAGYYNEQFF.